This passage covers 15 T cell receptor beta chains from one sample sequenced in a study of PD-1 blockade in mismatch repair-deficient tumors. Assay used: immunoSEQ multiplex PCR; TCRdb lists only in-frame clones, some missing. The table has about 79,000 clones, approximately 80% seen once. The sample consisted of peripheral blood, taken 44 weeks after starting pembrolizumab. These receptors all come from an adult with mismatch repair-deficient cancer.

This rearrangement joins TRBV6-5 to TRBJ2-3, with D hard to call. V lost 6 bases to trimming and J lost 1 base, with 8 bases between them. Germline values: CDR1 MNHEY, CDR2 SVGAGI. The CDR3 runs 13 residues. The DNA for the CDR3 is TGTGCCAGCAGGACATGGGGCACAGATACGCAGTATTTT. This sequence encodes CASRTWGTDTQYF.

The genes are TRBV7-9 and TRBJ2-5, with D possibly matching TRBD1 (6 bases). Between the trimmed V and J ends, which lost 1 base and 4 bases, there was a span of 10 bases. This CDR3 comprises 14 residues. From germline, CDR1 is SEHNR and CDR2 FQNEAQ (reference sequence). CDR3 sequence reads: CASSLGGGRETQYF. CDR3 in DNA: TGTGCCAGCAGCTTAGGAGGGGGAAGAGAGACCCAGTACTTC.

The chain is built from TRBV19 and TRBJ1-2, with 7 bases that match TRBD1. Germline CDR1 and CDR2: LNHDA and SQIVND (reference sequence). Unmatched junction bases numbered 6, after V lost 7 bases and J lost 1 base. CDR3 length equals 14 residues. CDR3: CASKVQGLNYGYTF. CDR3 coding DNA: TGTGCCAGTAAAGTACAGGGGCTTAACTATGGCTACACCTTC.

The V gene is TRBV5-5, the J gene TRBJ1-2, with a weak D call TRBD1 (5 bases). The CDR3 extends over 15 amino acids. V was pared by 2 bases and J by 3 bases, with 14 bases between. Germline CDR1 SGHKS, CDR2 YYEKEE (reference sequence). Here the CDR3 DNA reads TGTGCCAGCAGCTTCTCCGGGACGAACTACTATGGCTACACCTTC. Residues: CASSFSGTNYYGYTF.

This chain joins TRBV11-3 and TRBJ2-1, with 7 bases matching TRBD2. Germline V gene lookup returns CDR1 SGHNT and CDR2 YENEEA. Losses at the gene ends were 3 bases for V and 1 base for J; bases not matched to a gene: 3. This CDR3 region has 15 residues. CDR3 nucleotide sequence: TGTGCCAGCAGCTTGTGGGGGGGGTCCTACAATGAGCAGTTCTTC. It yields the protein CASSLWGGSYNEQFF.

This clone occurred a few times. The chain carries TRBV4-2 and TRBJ1-4; possible D gene TRBD1, 6 bases. CDR1 and CDR2 (germline): LGHNA, YNFKEQ. The CDR3 is 12 amino acids. V lost 4 bases to trimming and J lost 14 bases, with 14 bases between them. In nucleotides, the CDR3 is TGTGCCAGCAGCCCCAAAGGCCAGGGGCTGTTTTTT. Amino acid sequence: CASSPKGQGLFF.

This chain joins TRBV7-3 and TRBJ2-7; TRBD2 agrees at 7 bases. The CDR3 covers 12 residues. Trimming took 6 bases from V and 5 from J; bases not matched to a gene: 4. In germline, CDR1 is SGHTA, CDR2 FQGTGA. The CDR3 region has the DNA TGTGCCAGCAGGACTAGCAGGAACGAGCAGTACTTC. Encoded protein: CASRTSRNEQYF.

The V and J genes are TRBV11-2 and TRBJ2-3; either TRBD1 or TRBD2 may fit D (5 bases each). This CDR3 has 15 amino acids. Germline lookup yields CDR1 SGHAT and CDR2 FQNNGV. Trimming cost V 4 bases and J 1 base, with 12 bases left between them. CDR3 DNA sequence: TGTGCCAGCAGCTCACTCAGGGACCGCACAGATACGCAGTATTTT. Protein sequence: CASSSLRDRTDTQYF.

The chain links TRBV29-1 to TRBJ1-1; D gene unclear. The germline CDR1 and CDR2 sequences are SQVTM and ANQGSEA. This CDR3 spans 12 amino acids. The V and J ends lost 7 bases and 1 base respectively, with 10 bases between them. The CDR3 region is CSAPRANTEAFF. For the CDR3, the DNA is TGCAGCGCGCCAAGGGCGAACACTGAAGCTTTCTTT.

This clone was seen a handful of times. This chain joins TRBV7-6 and TRBJ2-7; D not resolved. Germline lookup yields CDR1 SGHVS and CDR2 FNYEAQ. The CDR3 totals 15 residues. Trimming left V 2 bases short and J 2 bases short, with 13 bases between. DNA for the CDR3: TGTGCCAGCAGCTTACGTGGTCGAGGACCCTACGAGCAGTACTTC. It is translated as CASSLRGRGPYEQYF.

This chain links TRBV12-5 with TRBJ2-7; TRBD2 matches 11 bases. The CDR3 is 15 amino acids. From germline, CDR1 is LGHNT and CDR2 FRNRAP. V shed 7 bases and J 5 bases; nucleotides not matched to a gene: 10. The CDR3 nucleotides read TGTGCTAGTGTCCGCCTAACTAGCGGGGGAGACGAGCAGTACTTC. Translation: CASVRLTSGGDEQYF.

This chain joins TRBV5-4 and TRBJ2-4, with a weak D call TRBD2 (6 bases). CDR1 and CDR2 (germline): SGHNT, YYREEE (reference sequence). This CDR3 has 12 amino acids. Trimming took 4 bases from V and 11 from J, leaving 13 bases between them. CDR3 region: CASSPGGEVQYF. In nucleotides, the CDR3 is TGTGCCAGCAGCCCTGGAGGGGAGGTTCAGTACTTC.

CDR3: CAWSNGGNTGELFF. CDR3 DNA sequence: TGTGCCTGGAGTAACGGGGGGAACACCGGGGAGCTGTTTTTT. V and J are TRBV30 and TRBJ2-2; D possibly corresponds to TRBD2 (6 bases). The CDR3 covers 14 residues. Per germline, CDR1 GTSNPN and CDR2 SVGIG (reference sequence). With 2 bases removed from V and 1 base from J, the gap between germline ends came to 8 bases.

The chain is built from TRBV21-1 and TRBJ2-7; the table's TRBD2 call for D was not verified on the DNA. TRBV21-1 is termed a pseudogene. The CDR3 contains 17 residues. CDR3 sequence: CASSIELASVLPYEQYF. The DNA for the CDR3 is TGTGCCAGCAGCATTGAGCTAGCGTCCGTTCTTCCTTACGAGCAGTACTTC.

This clone was counted only a few times. The chain recombines TRBV2 with TRBJ1-5; no clear D gene. The V and J ends lost 5 bases and 3 bases respectively, with 14 bases between them. This CDR3 region has 15 residues. Per the germline V gene, CDR1 is SNHLY and CDR2 is FYNNEI. The CDR3 DNA reads as TGTGCCAGCAGTCCCCCGGGCACGATCAATCAGCCCCAGCATTTT. Its translation: CASSPPGTINQPQHF.